This T cell receptor (beta chain) originates from a study of shared clonotypes between healthy human individuals. Regarding the study as a whole: Having only a few donors restricted how much genetic and exposure-history diversity was captured. Clonotype sharing across several donors was observed for around 4.5% of naive CD4 clonotypes.

On this clone itself: What it binds is unknown.

Measured with immunoSEQ multiplex PCR; TCRdb has only the in-frame clones, and not every one. Of a few million clones in the sample, approximately 94% were seen once. Per the germline V gene, CDR1 is WSHSY and CDR2 is SAAADI. The CDR3 is 16 residues long. J was trimmed by 2 bases and V by 2 bases; bases with no gene match: 7. The sequencing input was naive CD4+ T cells sorted from blood. The subset denotes: CD45RA+ positively selected. V and J are TRBV10-2 and TRBJ2-3, with 7 bases lining up with TRBD1. The sequence was obtained from a man between 18 and 35 years old in good health. CDR3: CASSENRGVNTDTQYF. The DNA for the CDR3 is TGCGCCAGCAGTGAGAACAGGGGTGTCAACACAGATACGCAGTATTTT.